This entry lists 2 T cell receptor beta chains sequenced from one sample in a study of T cells in Graves' hyperthyroidism and ophthalmopathy. RNA transcripts were the template for amplifying TCR beta CDR3 regions. The HTBI set primed first-round TCR CDR3 RT-PCR. TCRdb redid the calling of the multiplex PCR reads with MiXCR, one entry per CDR3 protein. Among roughly 740,000 distinct CDR3 sequences, around 17% were seen once, and the ten largest hold around 8%. Sample: blood. The receptors come from a man between 18 and 35 years old with Graves' hyperthyroidism.

Many counts were recorded for this clonotype. The chain is built from TRBV28 and TRBJ2-7, with TRBD2 matching over 10 bases. The CDR3 covers 18 residues. CDR1 is MDHEN, CDR2 SYDVKM, per germline. The V gene end was trimmed by 3 bases and the J gene end by 2 bases; junction bases not matched to a gene: 13. The CDR3 reads CASSFKLAGSGATYEQYF. CDR3 sequence (DNA): TGTGCCAGCAGTTTCAAACTAGCGGGAAGTGGGGCTACCTACGAGCAGTACTTC.

This clonotype showed up just a few times. J is TRBJ2-1 and V is TRBV9, with 7 bases lining up with TRBD2. The CDR3 length is 15 residues. Germline assignment: CDR1 SGDLS and CDR2 YYNGEE. Trimming removed 0 bases from V and 6 bases from J; junction bases left unmatched: 6. The CDR3 DNA reads TGTGCCAGCAGCGTAGCCAGCGGGATAACCAATGAGCAGTTCTTC. It is translated as CASSVASGITNEQFF.